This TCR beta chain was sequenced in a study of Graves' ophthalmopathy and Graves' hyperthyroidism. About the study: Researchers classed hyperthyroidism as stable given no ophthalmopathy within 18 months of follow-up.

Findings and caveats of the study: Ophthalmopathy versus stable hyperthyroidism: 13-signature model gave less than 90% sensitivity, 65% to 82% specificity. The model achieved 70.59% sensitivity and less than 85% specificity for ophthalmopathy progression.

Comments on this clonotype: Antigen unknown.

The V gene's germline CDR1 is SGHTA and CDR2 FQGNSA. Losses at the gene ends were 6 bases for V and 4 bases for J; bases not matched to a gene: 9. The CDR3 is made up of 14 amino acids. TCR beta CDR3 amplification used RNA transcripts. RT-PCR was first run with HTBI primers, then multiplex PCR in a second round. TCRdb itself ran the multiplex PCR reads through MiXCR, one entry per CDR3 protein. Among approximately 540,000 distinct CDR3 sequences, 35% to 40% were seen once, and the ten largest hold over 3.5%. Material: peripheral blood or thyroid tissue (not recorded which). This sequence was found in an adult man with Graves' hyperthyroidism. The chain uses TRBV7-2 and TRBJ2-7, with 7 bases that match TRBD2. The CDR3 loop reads CASRASGGGYEQYF. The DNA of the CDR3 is TGTGCCAGCAGAGCGTCGGGAGGAGGGTACGAGCAGTACTTC.